This TCR beta chain was sequenced during a study of T cells in Graves' hyperthyroidism and ophthalmopathy. The TCR beta CDR3 regions underwent amplification using RNA transcripts as the source. A set of HTBI primers served as the primers for a first-round RT-PCR of the TCR CDR3. TCRdb redid the calling of the multiplex PCR reads with MiXCR, one entry per CDR3 protein. Of 200,000 to 250,000 distinct CDR3 sequences detected, approximately 20% appear once; the ten largest clones hold around 47%. PBMCs came from 9 to 10 ml fresh peripheral blood. Trimming removed 5 bases at V and 1 base at J, with 7 bases between. CDR1 MNHEY and CDR2 SMNVEV come from the germline V gene (reference sequence). The CDR3 loop spans 13 amino acids.

Specimen: blood. The rearrangement links TRBV27 to TRBJ2-3; no firm D call. The TCR was taken from a man aged 35 to 55 with Graves' hyperthyroidism. In nucleotides, the CDR3 is TGTGCCAGCAGTACGTTAGGCACAGATACGCAGTATTTT. It is translated as CASSTLGTDTQYF.